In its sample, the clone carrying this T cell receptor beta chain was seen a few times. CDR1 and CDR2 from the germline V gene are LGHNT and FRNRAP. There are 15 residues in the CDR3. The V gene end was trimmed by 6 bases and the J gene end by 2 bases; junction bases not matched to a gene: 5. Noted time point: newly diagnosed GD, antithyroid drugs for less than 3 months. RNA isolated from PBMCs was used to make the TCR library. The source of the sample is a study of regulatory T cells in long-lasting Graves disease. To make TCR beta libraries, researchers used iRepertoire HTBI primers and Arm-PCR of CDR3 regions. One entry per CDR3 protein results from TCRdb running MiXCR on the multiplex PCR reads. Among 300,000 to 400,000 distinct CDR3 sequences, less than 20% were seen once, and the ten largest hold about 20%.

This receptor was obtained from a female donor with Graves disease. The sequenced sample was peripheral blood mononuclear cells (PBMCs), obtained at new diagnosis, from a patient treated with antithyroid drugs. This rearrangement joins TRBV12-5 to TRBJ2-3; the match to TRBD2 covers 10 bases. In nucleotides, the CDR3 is TGTGCTAGTGGGGGGACTAGCGTTTACACAGATACGCAGTATTTT. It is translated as CASGGTSVYTDTQYF.